This TCR beta chain comes out of a study of T-cell memory formation after mild COVID-19. CDR1 is MGHRA, CDR2 YSYEKL, per germline. The CDR3 has 16 residues. Unmatched junction bases numbered 7, after V lost 1 base and J lost 9 bases. TCRdb analysed the 5' RACE reads with MiXCR anew, one entry per CDR3 protein. Of 400,000 to 500,000 distinct CDR3 sequences listed, approximately 25% are singletons. This clonotype appeared a few times. The sample was PBMCs or a T cell subset sorted from them (not recorded which). This receptor was taken from an adult woman who had mild COVID-19 (a few samples of this study predate the infection). Cell type and time point are not known. This chain joins TRBV4-1 and TRBJ2-5; 14 nucleotides line up with TRBD2. The CDR3 here is CASSQAGLAGVGAQYF. The DNA for the CDR3 is TGCGCCAGCAGCCAAGCGGGACTAGCGGGGGTTGGGGCCCAGTACTTC.